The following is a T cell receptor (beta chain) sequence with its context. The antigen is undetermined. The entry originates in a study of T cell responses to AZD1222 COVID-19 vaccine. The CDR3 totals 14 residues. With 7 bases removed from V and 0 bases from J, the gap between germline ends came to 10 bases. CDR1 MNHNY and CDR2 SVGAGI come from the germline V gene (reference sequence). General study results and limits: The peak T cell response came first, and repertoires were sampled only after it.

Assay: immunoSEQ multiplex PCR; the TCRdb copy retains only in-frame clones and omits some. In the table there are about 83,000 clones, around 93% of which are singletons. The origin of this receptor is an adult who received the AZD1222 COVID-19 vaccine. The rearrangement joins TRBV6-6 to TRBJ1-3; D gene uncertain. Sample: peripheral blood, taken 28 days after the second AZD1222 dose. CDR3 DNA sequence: TGTGCCAGCACCCCGACACCCTCTGGAAACACCATATATTTT. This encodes CASTPTPSGNTIYF.